This is a list of T cell receptor beta chains from one sample in a study of OX40 agonist ivuxolimab in advanced cancers. TCRdb keeps only in-frame clones here, not all; method: immunoSEQ multiplex PCR. The sample lists around 54,000 clones; approximately 89% were seen once. The input for sequencing was CD4+ or CD8+ T cells sorted from blood, taken in a trial of the OX40 agonist ivuxolimab. Receptors were obtained from an adult with an advanced solid tumor such as melanoma, head and neck, liver or kidney cancer. Each CDR3 is given with its conserved first and last residue. D genes are given only for firm matches. The listing skips clone size in some rows; elsewhere it reads once, few, many or a size class.

>TRBJ2-3|-|-|TRBV7-2
CASSLTGFGDTQYF
TGTGCCAGCAGCTTAACAGGGTTTGGGGATACGCAGTATTTT
>TRBJ2-7|TRBD1|-|TRBV5-8
CASSNRGDEQYF
TGTGCCAGCAGCAACAGGGGAGACGAGCAGTACTTC
>TRBJ1-1|TRBD1|-|TRBV5-5
CASSRTGEDTEAFF
TGTGCCAGCAGCCGTACAGGGGAGGACACTGAAGCTTTCTTT
>TRBJ2-7|-|-|TRBV10-2
CAVATRSTYEQYF
TGCGCCGTCGCTACACGATCTACCTACGAGCAGTACTTC
>TRBJ1-1|-|few|TRBV6-5
CASSIQGRNTEAFF
TGTGCCAGCAGCATACAGGGCCGGAACACTGAAGCTTTCTTT
>TRBJ2-1|-|-|TRBV29-1
CSVEVEFNEQFF
TGCAGCGTTGAAGTAGAGTTCAATGAGCAGTTCTTC
>TRBJ1-1|TRBD1|-|TRBV7-9
CASSRDRMNTEAFF
TGTGCCAGCAGCAGGGACAGAATGAACACTGAAGCTTTCTTT
>TRBJ1-1|-|-|TRBV11-1
CASSPGTGAFF
TGTGCCAGCAGCCCCGGGACGGGAGCTTTCTTT
>TRBJ2-1|-|-|TRBV7-9
CASSLVTGSYNEQFF
TGTGCCAGCAGCCTAGTAACAGGGAGCTACAATGAGCAGTTCTTC
>TRBJ1-2|TRBD1|once|TRBV4-3
CASSQGLQGGHGYTF
TGCGCCAGCAGCCAAGGCCTACAGGGGGGGCATGGCTACACCTTC
>TRBJ2-1|-|-|TRBV19
CASSPTPVEQFF
TGTGCCAGTAGTCCGACCCCTGTGGAGCAGTTCTTC
>TRBJ2-1|-|-|TRBV29-1
CSVDSSAGSNEQFF
TGCAGCGTTGATAGTTCGGCGGGAAGCAATGAGCAGTTCTTC
>TRBJ2-4|-|few|TRBV10-1
CATPSRGYRDGFNIQYF
TGCGCCACCCCCTCCAGAGGTTATCGGGACGGATTTAACATTCAGTACTTC
>TRBJ1-1|-|-|TRBV30
CAWLGLATEAFF
TGTGCCTGGTTGGGTTTAGCCACTGAAGCTTTCTTT
>TRBJ1-1|-|-|TRBV27
CASREGGTEAFF
TGTGCCTCCCGAGAGGGCGGGACTGAAGCTTTCTTT
>TRBJ2-5|TRBD2|-|TRBV4-3
CAGSQRLAGVETQYF
TGCGCCGGCAGCCAGAGACTAGCGGGAGTCGAGACCCAGTACTTC
>TRBJ2-7|-|-|TRBV21-1
CASSKGLAVIEQYF
TGTGCCAGCAGCAAAGGACTAGCGGTAATCGAGCAGTACTTC
>TRBJ2-3|TRBD2|-|TRBV12-5
CASGLQVGGEHF
TGTGCTAGTGGTTTGCAAGTGGGAGGGGAGCATTTT
>TRBJ1-5|-|-|TRBV2
CASSEGTAYDQPQHF
TGTGCCAGCAGTGAAGGGACAGCTTATGATCAGCCCCAGCATTTT
>TRBJ2-7|-|-|TRBV27
CASSPVLYGVINYEQYF
TGTGCCAGCAGTCCGGTCCTTTATGGGGTAATTAACTACGAGCAGTACTTC
>TRBJ2-2|-|-|TRBV7-3
CASSPDTGELFF
TGTGCCAGCAGCCCCGACACCGGGGAGCTGTTTTTT
>TRBJ2-7|-|-|TRBV5-6
CASSHDREAYEQYF
TGTGCCAGCAGCCACGACAGGGAGGCCTACGAGCAGTACTTC
>TRBJ1-1|-|-|TRBV6-5
CASSLDLTGMNTEAFF
TGTGCCAGCAGTTTAGATCTAACGGGGATGAACACTGAAGCTTTCTTT
>TRBJ2-2|-|-|TRBV20-1
CSARNTGELFF
TGCAGTGCTAGAAACACCGGGGAGCTGTTTTTT